A selection of T cell receptor beta chains follows, all from one sample in a study of human versus mouse CDR3 diversity and MHC coevolution. Libraries were prepared by immunoSEQ multiplex PCR; TCRdb keeps only in-frame clonotypes and omits some of them. This table holds about 83,000 clones, approximately 90% found once. Material for sequencing was naive CD4+ T cells from blood. These receptors all stem from a person aged 30 to 69 in good health. Each CDR3 is given without its conserved first and last residue. D genes are given only for firm matches. Size is stated for part of the rows, as once, few or many counts, or as a class when the clone is expanded.

V gene: TRBV6-1
D gene: -
clone size: -
CDR3 protein: ASSEANSNYGYT

V gene: TRBV5-1
D gene: -
clone size: few
CDR3 protein: ASSLDSRNTGELF

V gene: TRBV4-1
D gene: TRBD2
clone size: -
CDR3 protein: ASSQAVASGSTDTQY

V gene: TRBV2
D gene: -
clone size: -
CDR3 protein: ASIRQGDAEAF

V gene: TRBV29-1
D gene: -
clone size: -
CDR3 protein: SVGRETDTQY

V gene: TRBV9
D gene: -
clone size: once
CDR3 protein: ASSHEVDSRLF

V gene: TRBV6-5
D gene: TRBD1
clone size: -
CDR3 protein: ASRAGTVNTEAF

V gene: TRBV6-1
D gene: TRBD1
clone size: -
CDR3 protein: ASSEAWTGGYEQY

V gene: TRBV6-6
D gene: -
clone size: -
CDR3 protein: ASSYPSEGFYGYT

V gene: TRBV11-2
D gene: -
clone size: -
CDR3 protein: ASSLDRTRSYEQY

V gene: TRBV28
D gene: TRBD1
clone size: -
CDR3 protein: ASSFGQGARGYT

V gene: TRBV30
D gene: -
clone size: once
CDR3 protein: AWSPYSPGNSPLH

V gene: TRBV5-1
D gene: -
clone size: -
CDR3 protein: ASSSLQGGLGSALH

V gene: TRBV18
D gene: -
clone size: few
CDR3 protein: ASAGDTSGNTIY

V gene: TRBV28
D gene: -
clone size: -
CDR3 protein: ASSPLGGGYGYT

V gene: TRBV5-1
D gene: TRBD1
clone size: -
CDR3 protein: ASSALSPYPGQVTDTQY

V gene: TRBV6-5
D gene: -
clone size: -
CDR3 protein: ASSYLNEQY

V gene: TRBV4-1
D gene: -
clone size: -
CDR3 protein: ASSLGGTGGYT

V gene: TRBV2
D gene: TRBD2
clone size: -
CDR3 protein: ASTVGTRSYEQY

V gene: TRBV15
D gene: TRBD1
clone size: once
CDR3 protein: ATSRTGTGDEQY

V gene: TRBV27
D gene: TRBD1
clone size: -
CDR3 protein: ASSFDRGGDKNIQY

V gene: TRBV5-4
D gene: TRBD2
clone size: -
CDR3 protein: ASRPLAAAGTDTQY

V gene: TRBV9
D gene: -
clone size: -
CDR3 protein: ASSPQDVGYGYT

V gene: TRBV7-9
D gene: -
clone size: few
CDR3 protein: ASSLASISEAF

V gene: TRBV6-4
D gene: TRBD2
clone size: few
CDR3 protein: ASSRLAGTTGELF

V gene: TRBV10-3
D gene: TRBD1
clone size: -
CDR3 protein: AISEGGLSNQPQH

V gene: TRBV4-3
D gene: -
clone size: -
CDR3 protein: ASSQEGGPLYGYT

V gene: TRBV11-2
D gene: TRBD2
clone size: once
CDR3 protein: ASSPRTSGGTQY

V gene: TRBV4-1
D gene: TRBD1
clone size: -
CDR3 protein: ASSQVPGQGDPPQH

V gene: TRBV18
D gene: TRBD1
clone size: -
CDR3 protein: ASSDGQGAFGKNQPQH

V gene: TRBV7-7
D gene: TRBD2
clone size: -
CDR3 protein: ASSLIAGGSDTGELF

V gene: TRBV29-1
D gene: -
clone size: -
CDR3 protein: SVEEGPDTQY

V gene: TRBV18
D gene: -
clone size: -
CDR3 protein: ASSPLAHNEQF

V gene: TRBV7-9
D gene: TRBD1
clone size: -
CDR3 protein: ASSKRYPTGENTEAF

V gene: TRBV19
D gene: -
clone size: -
CDR3 protein: ASSPPGTRAEAF

V gene: TRBV27
D gene: -
clone size: -
CDR3 protein: ASSLVGAGRSTDTQY

V gene: TRBV11-2
D gene: -
clone size: -
CDR3 protein: ASSPGHYTEAF

V gene: TRBV7-9
D gene: TRBD1
clone size: -
CDR3 protein: ASSPGTGVGIREF

V gene: TRBV4-2
D gene: TRBD2
clone size: -
CDR3 protein: ASSQIGTSGAREQY

V gene: TRBV7-8
D gene: TRBD1
clone size: -
CDR3 protein: ASSVTGVAKNIQY

V gene: TRBV5-1
D gene: TRBD1
clone size: -
CDR3 protein: ASSEGTGNTGELF

V gene: TRBV6-1
D gene: -
clone size: -
CDR3 protein: ASSDRVQNTEAF

V gene: TRBV6-5
D gene: TRBD2
clone size: -
CDR3 protein: ASSYGGGTHTQY

V gene: TRBV5-8
D gene: -
clone size: -
CDR3 protein: ASSYGRDYEQY

V gene: TRBV10-3
D gene: TRBD2
clone size: once
CDR3 protein: AIAASGDEQY

V gene: TRBV11-2
D gene: TRBD2
clone size: once
CDR3 protein: ASSPGTSGVDNEQF

V gene: TRBV5-1
D gene: TRBD1
clone size: -
CDR3 protein: ASSLTGGTEAF

V gene: TRBV5-8
D gene: -
clone size: -
CDR3 protein: ASSWALQVSTYEQY

V gene: TRBV7-7
D gene: TRBD1
clone size: -
CDR3 protein: ASSPGTGVGQPQH

V gene: TRBV9
D gene: -
clone size: -
CDR3 protein: ASSLGQFNYGYT

V gene: TRBV7-9
D gene: -
clone size: -
CDR3 protein: ASTRVSDTQY

V gene: TRBV11-2
D gene: -
clone size: -
CDR3 protein: ASSSGYEQY

V gene: TRBV7-9
D gene: TRBD1
clone size: once
CDR3 protein: ASSPGQVANYGYT

V gene: TRBV7-2
D gene: -
clone size: -
CDR3 protein: ASSLERGRNSPLH

V gene: TRBV5-4
D gene: -
clone size: -
CDR3 protein: ASSPDSDSPLH

V gene: TRBV7-2
D gene: -
clone size: -
CDR3 protein: ASSLGGGPGELF

V gene: TRBV5-1
D gene: TRBD2
clone size: -
CDR3 protein: ASSLPSGRGDEQF

V gene: TRBV7-2
D gene: TRBD1
clone size: -
CDR3 protein: ASSPGQGLNYGYT

V gene: TRBV19
D gene: TRBD1
clone size: -
CDR3 protein: ASARGLANTGELF